This TCR beta chain was retrieved from a study of cytomegalovirus exposure and HLA in healthy donors (dated by TCRdb to 2015 to 2018). About the study as a whole: An earlier analysis of some 600 of the donors reported over 250 Gb of sequence data and around 110 million unique TCR beta sequences obtained from about 179 million T cells. Approximately 300 gigabases of sequencing data and 75 million to 85 million unique TCR sequences made up an early release that covered over 550 HLA-typed donors. Of the approximately 400 genotyped donors, more than 75% were placed in the genetic ancestry cluster associated with self-reported Caucasian donors. The study was designed to test whether signatures of past pathogen exposure could be identified by cataloging public T cell receptors. The study used immunosequencing to profile the T cell repertoires of 666 subjects and linked those repertoires to cytomegalovirus serostatus. A separate validation cohort of roughly 130 different subjects was used in addition to the approximately 700-subject first cohort. High-throughput TCR immunosequencing, statistical association of individual TCRs with disease status, and machine learning were combined to predict cytomegalovirus infection status. A later analysis re-examined previously published TCR beta repertoires from more than 550 donors and added high-resolution HLA genotyping to investigate patterns of TCR occurrence. The later analysis used no new phenotypic data to find candidate immune exposures, relying instead on TCR beta sequences and their occurrence across donors. To decide whether each TCR beta V gene segment behaved as functional or pseudogenic, an earlier analysis of some 600 of the donors relied on high-throughput TCR beta sequencing. Donor age, sex, ethnicity and CMV serostatus were compiled alongside the repertoire data. In a later genetic analysis, genome-wide SNP genotypes for about three fifths of the roughly 670 donors were used, and that subset was treated as a discovery cohort. Every discovery cohort repertoire had been produced on one sequencing platform. Class I and class II HLA loci were covered by the typing at four-digit resolution. Typing coverage differed by locus: A, B, C, DRB1 and DQB1 were typed in about 620-640 donors, DQA1 in roughly 510, DPA1 in around 580, and DPB1 in 450 to 480. About five DR-DQ haplotypes were treated as single units for association and clustering because of strong linkage in the cohort. Among around 400 genotyped donors of the cohort, an average of 235,054 unique TCR beta nucleotide sequences were sequenced per donor, 15% to 20% of them non-productive. The paper as a whole reports these results and caveats: In vitro tests confirmed that three of the cytomegalovirus-associated TCR beta chains recognize cytomegalovirus antigens. Some IMGT-functional V segments, including TRBV6-2 and TRBV6-3, could not be told apart with the 87-base-pair reads, so those segments were excluded. In a later genetic analysis, a missense DCLRE1C variant was associated with V-gene and J-gene trimming of TCR beta chains, and the association was replicated in an independent cohort. Broadly in line with IMGT annotations, most TCR beta V segments showed up in productive rearrangements about 87% or about 30% of the time in an earlier analysis of some 590 of the donors. Assigning TCR associations to individual alleles was difficult when HLA alleles, especially DR and DQ, strongly co-occurred. This cohort had only TCR beta chains sequenced, and the lack of alpha or paired-chain data limited which features could be detected. A later analysis found that HLA-associated TCR beta chains were more clonally expanded and had lower generation probabilities than equally common non-associated chains. Specific HLA alleles were associated with over 15,000 TCR beta sequences at a false discovery rate of 0.05 in a later analysis. The only immune exposure information available for the cohort was CMV serostatus. A cluster of highly shared sequence variants was judged likely to be a technical artifact of the sequencing pipeline. Most TCR sequences were seen in very few donors, while some public TCRs were found in many individuals. In a later analysis, the rate of TCR association differed among HLA loci, with DRB1 alleles having the most associated TCRs and HLA-C alleles having the fewest. In a later analysis, most CMV-associated TCR beta chains were found to appear HLA-restricted, with HLA associations seemingly driven largely by CMV exposure. Because counts were too low, 15 to 20 rarely observed V segments, including chromosome 9 orphons, were excluded from the earlier analysis of a few hundred of the donors. Several of the top co-occurrence clusters appeared to be linked to parvovirus B19, influenza, CMV and Epstein-Barr virus, according to a later analysis. Linkage disequilibrium might explain the correlated functional status among segregating V segments, but an unknown experimental factor could not be ruled out. A further reported finding was that TCR beta sequences accurately predicted the HLA-A and HLA-B alleles for most subjects in the first cohort. HLA typing was unavailable for some donors at each locus, so association tests used only the typed subset. It was suggested by the authors that the approach could potentially be generalized to other disease states and immunological phenotypes. A total of 150 to 200 TCR beta chains were listed by the study as associated with cytomegalovirus. Roughly uniform sequencing depth across donors was assumed in presence/absence analyses, although this assumption may not hold. In a later genetic analysis, fewer N-insertions in productive TCRs were reported among donors in an Asian-associated ancestry cluster than the 666-donor mean. The classifier was reported to diagnose cytomegalovirus status with high specificity and sensitivity in both the original and validation cohorts.

Library preparation employed the immunoSEQ multiplex PCR assay. The multiplex PCR relied on a mix of 60 forward primers for TCR Vbeta segments and 13 reverse primers for TCR Jbeta segments. Amplification of the CDR3 region of rearranged TCR beta genes was performed with a multiplex PCR assay on genomic DNA. The amplified TCR beta libraries were sequenced on the Illumina HiSeq System as 87-base-pair reads. In the authors' own workflow: Across the 500 to 750 repertoires, a later analysis counted roughly 77 million unique TCR beta chains, around 11 million of which were shared by at least two donors. Raw reads were error-corrected and collapsed into unique sequences with a nearest-neighbor algorithm that merged closely related sequences to remove PCR and sequencing errors. To assign V, D and J gene segments, CDR3 sequences were aligned to IMGT reference sequences. For a sequence to be retained, a match of at least six nucleotides to both a V gene segment and a J gene segment was required. Rearrangements were classified as productive when the CDR3 lacked stop codons and remained in frame with V and J, and all other rearrangements were classified as non-productive. Following IMGT convention, CDR3 was defined as the stretch from the second conserved V-encoded cysteine to the conserved J-encoded phenylalanine. Sequences without an unambiguous match to a single V gene segment were excluded from the earlier analysis of a few hundred of the donors. An earlier analysis of just under 600 of the donors called V segments functional above 56.7% productive rearrangements and segregating when the between-donor standard deviation exceeded 5%. To diagnose cytomegalovirus status from the catalog of TCR beta chain sequences, a statistical classification framework was built. In a later analysis, TCR nucleotide sequences were compared against IMGT/GENE-DB human TR gene sequences so that V and J genes could be assigned. The TCRdist pipeline was used in a later analysis to assign CDR3 sequences and most-parsimonious VDJ recombination scenarios. A later analysis defined each TCR beta chain by its CDR3 amino acid sequence plus V-gene family, and excluded reads lacking a unique V-gene family. To address suspected cross-contamination and a sequencing artifact, a later analysis removed around 600 highly shared, low-generation-probability nucleotide sequences. In a later analysis, a clonal expansion index was calculated for each public chain from normalized within-repertoire ranks of inferred template counts. A later analysis computed generation probabilities with a VDJ recombination model fitted to out-of-frame rearrangements, and checked the results against IGoR. In a later analysis, hypergeometric tests were used to score TCR-TCR, TCR-HLA and TCR-CMV co-occurrence, with a repertoire-size bias correction applied to TCR pairs. In a later analysis, false discovery rates were estimated by permuting HLA or CMV assignments 20 times. A later analysis grouped co-occurring TCRs with DBSCAN, adding TCRdist sequence similarity when clustering within HLA-allele-positive subsets. Co-occurrence clustering excluded repertoires with fewer than 30,000 or more than 120,000 public chains, plus five with anomalous nucleotide sharing. TCRdb mirrors the immuneACCESS table, restricted to in-frame sequences. Some clones are absent from its copies; in checked studies, under half trace to an unresolved V gene, and the reason for the others is unknown. V and J calls plus clone size are reproduced from that table; the DNA served to infer D and trimming. The sample contains 150,000 or so clones, around 79% of them found a single time. Approximately 8% of the sample belongs to the ten largest clones.

The cohort was made up of around 720 healthy bone marrow donors. Cohort members were all nominally healthy when sampled, although unrecorded immune exposures were likely present. The donor was CMV seropositive and belonged to the group of 250 to 300 seropositive cohort members. Each donor provided a peripheral blood sample, and peripheral blood mononuclear cells were used for TCR beta sequencing. Genomic DNA was extracted from the blood cell samples with the Qiagen DNeasy Blood Extraction Kit. Comments on this clone: Its antigen remains undetermined. No base-level quality is on record; no much larger clone is a single base apart.

Trimming leaves V shorter by 5 bases and J shorter by 12 bases, with the junction holding 7 bases beyond the gene matches. The germline V gene (reference sequence) supplies CDR1 MNHEY and CDR2 SMNVEV. The CDR3 starts with the cysteine, ends with the phenylalanine, and has 12 residues. The DNA shown is the 36-base CDR3, in frame from base 1. This receptor was identified in a man aged 30 to 39 in good health and CMV-seropositive. Sequencing was done on a sample of PBMCs. The chain joins TRBV27 to TRBJ2-1; 7 bases in the junction line up with TRBD2. The CDR3: CASSLGTKGQFF. The DNA sequence is given as TGTGCCAGCAGTCTCGGGACTAAAGGGCAGTTCTTC.